This T cell receptor beta chain was retrieved from a study of T cell repertoires in cytomegalovirus infection. In the study overall: Carrying CMV and the relevant HLA type showed in public TCR beta signatures.

TCRdb used MiXCR to reprocess the reads, holding one entry per CDR3 protein. This table holds about 130,000 distinct CDR3 sequences, under 30% found once. The CDR3 consists of 18 residues. Germline CDR1 reads SGHTA; CDR2 reads FQGNSA. J gave up 9 bases and V 5 bases, and 21 bases lay outside the gene matches. This clonotype was observed many times. What it recognizes is unknown. Source material: PBMCs, sequenced either directly or after in vitro stimulation (not recorded which). J is TRBJ2-1 and V is TRBV7-2, with TRBD2 identical over 8 bases. This receptor was identified in a human donor in good health (CMV status not recorded). Some clones in this sample may be carry-over from other donors' samples. The CDR3 reads CASSLGRSGGPKWAEQFF. The CDR3 DNA reads TGTGCCAGCAGCCTAGGGCGGTCGGGAGGGCCGAAGTGGGCTGAGCAGTTCTTC.